Reported below is one T cell receptor beta chain. Per the germline V gene, CDR1 is SGHAT and CDR2 is FQNNGV. V gave up 5 bases and J gave up 1 base; unmatched junction bases: 5. This CDR3 contains 16 residues. This entry comes from a study of blood T cell repertoires in COVID-19. The overall study: Researchers got acute and convalescent COVID-19 samples from the United States, Italy and Spain. Sources were T cells, B-cell-depleted T cells, or PBMCs; the material itself was cDNA or gDNA.

As originally analysed: Using reference gene primer amplification, nucleated cell counts were estimated. Profiled with immunoSEQ multiplex PCR; TCRdb holds only in-frame clones, not every one. That table gives V, J and clone size, and the DNA gave D and trimming. The sample lists 180,000 or so clones; 75% to 80% were seen once. The sequenced material came from peripheral blood. This sequence joins TRBV11-2 and TRBJ2-5; 12 bases agree with TRBD2. The clonotype was recovered from a woman aged 45-59 years with active or convalescent COVID-19. CDR3 DNA: TGTGCCAGCAGCAAGACTAGCGGGGGCCCCCAAGAGACCCAGTACTTC. Residues: CASSKTSGGPQETQYF.